This TCR beta chain was obtained from a study of molecular identifiers for immune sequencing clone quantification. Findings of the study overall: Effector cells kept over 97% of their molecules in clones above 20 RNA copies, while naive cells kept under 1% there.

This clonotype was detected many times. Its antigen is still unknown. Previously described methods with listed TCR primers produced the bulk TCR libraries. A single record per CDR3 protein comes from TCRdb applying MiXCR to the PCR reads. The sample yields tens of thousands of distinct CDR3 sequences, roughly 23% seen once. The receptor comes from a human donor in good health. Some libraries in this study had Jurkat cell RNA spiked in. The specimen was naive CD8+ T cells from blood, with Jurkat cell RNA spiked in. Subset of the sample: FACS-sorted CD8+CD4-CCR7+CD45RA+ naive T cells.

The CDR3 loop reads CASTIRLGRAYEQYF. The CDR3 DNA is TGTGCCAGTACCATCAGACTCGGCAGGGCCTACGAGCAGTACTTC. The chain links TRBV19 to TRBJ2-7; D perhaps matches TRBD1 (5 bases). Looked up from germline, CDR1 is LNHDA and CDR2 is SQIVND (reference sequence). The CDR3 totals 15 residues. The V end lost 7 bases, the J end lost 2 bases, and 18 bases lay between the germline ends.